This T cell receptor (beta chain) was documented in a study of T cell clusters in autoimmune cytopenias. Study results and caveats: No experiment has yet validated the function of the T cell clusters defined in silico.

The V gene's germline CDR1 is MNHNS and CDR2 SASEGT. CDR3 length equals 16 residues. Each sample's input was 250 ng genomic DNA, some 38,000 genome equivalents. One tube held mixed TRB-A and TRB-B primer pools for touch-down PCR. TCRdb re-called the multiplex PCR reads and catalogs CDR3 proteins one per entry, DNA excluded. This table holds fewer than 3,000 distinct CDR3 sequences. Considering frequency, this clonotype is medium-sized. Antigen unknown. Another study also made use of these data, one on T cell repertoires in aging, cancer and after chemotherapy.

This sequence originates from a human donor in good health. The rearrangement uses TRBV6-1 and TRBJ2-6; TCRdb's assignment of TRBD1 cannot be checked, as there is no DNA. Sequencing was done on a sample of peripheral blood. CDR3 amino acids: CASSELPGSGANVLTF.